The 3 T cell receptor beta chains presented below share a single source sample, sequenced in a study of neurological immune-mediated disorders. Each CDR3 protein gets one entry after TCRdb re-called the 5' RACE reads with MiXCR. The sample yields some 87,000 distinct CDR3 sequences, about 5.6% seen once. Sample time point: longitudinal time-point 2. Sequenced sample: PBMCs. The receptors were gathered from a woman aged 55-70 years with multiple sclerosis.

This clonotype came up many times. CDR3 bases: TGCGCCAGCAGCTTACGGGGAGTGGAAGAGACCCAGTACTTC. This sequence encodes CASSLRGVEETQYF. This sequence joins TRBV5-1 and TRBJ2-5; D is possibly TRBD2 (5 bases). The germline gives CDR1 SGHRS, CDR2 YFSETQ. CDR3 length equals 14 residues. Trimming pared 2 bases from V and 3 bases from J, leaving 11 bases between.

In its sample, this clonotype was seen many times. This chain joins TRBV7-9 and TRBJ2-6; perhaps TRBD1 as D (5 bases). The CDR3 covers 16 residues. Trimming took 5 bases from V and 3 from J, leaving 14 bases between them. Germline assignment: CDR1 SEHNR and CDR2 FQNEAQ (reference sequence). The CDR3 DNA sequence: TGTGCCAGCAGCGCCAGCTGGGGCTATGGGGCCAACGTCCTGACTTTC. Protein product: CASSASWGYGANVLTF.

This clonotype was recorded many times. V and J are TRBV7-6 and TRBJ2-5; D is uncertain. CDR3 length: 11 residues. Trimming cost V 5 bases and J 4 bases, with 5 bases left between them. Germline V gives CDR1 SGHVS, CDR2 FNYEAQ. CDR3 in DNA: TGTGCCAGCAGCCCCCGAGAGACCCAGTACTTC. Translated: CASSPRETQYF.